A single T cell receptor beta chain is shown here with its context. The antigen remains unidentified. Germline loops: CDR1 MDHEN, CDR2 SYDVKM. The V gene lost 4 bases and the J gene lost 4 bases, with 17 bases spanning the gap. The CDR3 runs 16 residues. The data are from a study of cytomegalovirus exposure and HLA in healthy donors. On the study more broadly: Roughly 180 million T cells yielded 120 million or so unique TCR beta sequences, as an earlier analysis found. Findings and caveats of the study: The study designated 160 or so TCR beta chains cytomegalovirus-associated.

It was with 60 Vbeta and 13 Jbeta primers that the PCR ran. TCRdb's table, derived via immunoSEQ multiplex PCR, lists solely in-frame clones and lacks some. Of 60,000 or so clones listed, 75% to 80% are singletons. The receptor was isolated from a female donor in good health and CMV-seronegative. The chain carries TRBV28 and TRBJ1-5, with unresolved D. Sequencing was carried out using PBMCs. CDR3 DNA: TGTGCCAGCAGTTCTTTCGGAGCGGAAACTAATCAGCCCCAGCATTTT. This sequence encodes CASSSFGAETNQPQHF. Full variable domain (outside the CDR3, taken from reference TRBV28 and TRBJ1-5): DVKVTQSSRYLVKRTGEKVFLECVQDMDHENMFWYRQDPGLGLRLIYFSYDVKMKEKGDIPEGYSVSREKKERFSLILESASTNQTSMYLCASSSFGAETNQPQHFGDGTRLSIL.